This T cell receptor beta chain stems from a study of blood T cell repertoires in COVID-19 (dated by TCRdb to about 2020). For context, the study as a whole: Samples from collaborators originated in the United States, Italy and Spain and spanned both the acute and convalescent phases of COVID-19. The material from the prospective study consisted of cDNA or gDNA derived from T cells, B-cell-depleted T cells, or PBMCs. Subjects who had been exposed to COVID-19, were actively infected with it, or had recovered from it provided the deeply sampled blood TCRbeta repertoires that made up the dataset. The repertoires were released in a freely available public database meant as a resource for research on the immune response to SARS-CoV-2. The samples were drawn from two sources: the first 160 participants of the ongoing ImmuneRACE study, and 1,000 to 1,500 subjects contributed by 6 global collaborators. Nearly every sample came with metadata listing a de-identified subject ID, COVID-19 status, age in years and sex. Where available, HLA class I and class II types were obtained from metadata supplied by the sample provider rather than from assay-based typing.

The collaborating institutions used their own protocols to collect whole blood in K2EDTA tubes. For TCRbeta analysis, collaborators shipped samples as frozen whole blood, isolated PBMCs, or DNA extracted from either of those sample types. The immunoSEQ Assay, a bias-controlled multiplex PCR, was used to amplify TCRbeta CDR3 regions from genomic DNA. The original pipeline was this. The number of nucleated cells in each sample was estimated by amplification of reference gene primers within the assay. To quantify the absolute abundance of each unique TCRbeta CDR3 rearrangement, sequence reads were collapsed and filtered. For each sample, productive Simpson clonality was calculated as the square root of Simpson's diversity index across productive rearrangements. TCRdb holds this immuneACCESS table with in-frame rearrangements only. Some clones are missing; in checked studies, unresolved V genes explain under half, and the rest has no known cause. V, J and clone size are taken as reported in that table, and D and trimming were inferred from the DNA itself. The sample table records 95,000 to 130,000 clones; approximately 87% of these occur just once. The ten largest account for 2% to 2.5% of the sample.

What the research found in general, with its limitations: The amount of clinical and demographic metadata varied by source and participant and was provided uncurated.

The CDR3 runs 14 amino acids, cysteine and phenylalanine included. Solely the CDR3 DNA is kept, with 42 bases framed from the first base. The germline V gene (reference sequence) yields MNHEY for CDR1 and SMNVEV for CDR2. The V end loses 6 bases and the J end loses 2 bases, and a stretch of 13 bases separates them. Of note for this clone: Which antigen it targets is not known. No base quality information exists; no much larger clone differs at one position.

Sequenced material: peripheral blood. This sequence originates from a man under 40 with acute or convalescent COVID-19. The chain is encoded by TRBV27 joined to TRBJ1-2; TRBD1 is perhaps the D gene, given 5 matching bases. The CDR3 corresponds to CASREDGGNYGYTF. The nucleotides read TGTGCCAGCAGAGAGGACGGGGGGAACTATGGCTACACCTTC.